This section outlines one TCR beta chain sequence together with its context. The target antigen is unknown. The data were obtained in a study of Ad26.COV2.S vaccination and SARS-CoV-2 variants. Study results and limitations: In TCR breadth and depth analyses, total T cell responses may have been underestimated. Substantial breadth in spike-specific CD8+ and CD4+ T cell responses was reportedly seen after vaccination. Recipients given vaccine exceeded placebo recipients in spike-specific TCR breadth.

Germline V gene lookup returns CDR1 SGHDT and CDR2 YYEEEE. CDR3 length: 15 residues. Trimming stripped 2 bases from V and 3 bases from J, with 11 bases between. Only in-frame clones appear in the TCRdb table, and some are missing; sequencing was by immunoSEQ multiplex PCR. The table includes over 110,000 clones, roughly 89% detected once. This TCR derives from a human donor who had recovered from COVID-19. The sequences come from peripheral blood, collected after recovery from COVID-19. This chain connects TRBV5-6 to TRBJ2-2; a weak D match, TRBD1 (6 bases). This CDR3 reads CASSFWTDYTGELFF. CDR3 DNA: TGTGCCAGCAGCTTCTGGACAGATTACACCGGGGAGCTGTTTTTT.